A selection of T cell receptor beta chains follows, all from one sample in a study of blood T cells in healthy people across ages. TCRdb itself ran the 5' RACE reads through MiXCR, one entry per CDR3 protein. In the table there are fewer than 2,000,000 distinct CDR3 sequences, approximately 39% of which are singletons. The sample was blood. The receptors originated from a human donor in good health. The CDR3 runs from the conserved cysteine through the conserved F or W. A D gene is named only where the DNA matches it firmly. Size tells how often a clone was seen (once, few, many) or the class of an expanded clone, and some rows leave it out.

clone size: few; CDR3 length: 16; D gene: NA; V gene: TRBV28; J gene: TRBJ1-6; CDR3 protein: CASSSGEWYYNSPLHF; CDR3 DNA: TGTGCCAGCAGTTCAGGGGAGTGGTACTATAATTCACCCCTCCACTTT
clone size: many; CDR3 length: 13; D gene: NA; V gene: TRBV20-1; J gene: TRBJ1-4; CDR3 protein: CSAREHSNEKLFF; CDR3 DNA: TGCAGTGCTAGAGAACACTCCAATGAAAAACTGTTTTTT
clone size: NA; CDR3 length: 13; D gene: NA; V gene: TRBV7-8; J gene: TRBJ1-2; CDR3 protein: CASSSRDVYGYTF; CDR3 DNA: TGTGCCAGCAGCTCCCGAGACGTATATGGCTACACCTTC
clone size: NA; CDR3 length: 14; D gene: NA; V gene: TRBV15; J gene: TRBJ1-2; CDR3 protein: CATSRGGEDYGYTF; CDR3 DNA: TGTGCCACCAGCAGAGGGGGGGAGGACTATGGCTACACCTTC
clone size: NA; CDR3 length: 13; D gene: NA; V gene: TRBV7-9; J gene: TRBJ2-4; CDR3 protein: CASRLNDKNIQYF; CDR3 DNA: TGTGCCAGCAGACTCAACGACAAAAACATTCAGTACTTC
clone size: NA; CDR3 length: 14; D gene: TRBD1; V gene: TRBV29-1; J gene: TRBJ2-5; CDR3 protein: CSVSDRVGQETQYF; CDR3 DNA: TGCAGCGTATCGGACAGGGTGGGGCAAGAGACCCAGTACTTC
clone size: NA; CDR3 length: 14; D gene: NA; V gene: TRBV20-1; J gene: TRBJ1-4; CDR3 protein: CSARLGATNEKLFF; CDR3 DNA: TGCAGTGCTAGATTGGGGGCTACTAATGAAAAACTGTTTTTT
clone size: few; CDR3 length: 16; D gene: NA; V gene: TRBV3-1; J gene: TRBJ2-1; CDR3 protein: CASSQEAGGPYNEQFF; CDR3 DNA: TGTGCCAGCAGCCAAGAGGCTGGCGGACCCTACAATGAGCAGTTCTTC
clone size: NA; CDR3 length: 13; D gene: TRBD1; V gene: TRBV7-2; J gene: TRBJ1-2; CDR3 protein: CASSLGTGADSTF; CDR3 DNA: TGTGCCAGCAGCTTAGGGACAGGGGCGGACTCCACCTTC
clone size: once; CDR3 length: 18; D gene: NA; V gene: TRBV11-2; J gene: TRBJ2-3; CDR3 protein: CASSLDRWRADRTDTQYF; CDR3 DNA: TGTGCCAGCAGCTTAGATCGGTGGCGGGCAGATAGAACAGATACGCAGTATTTT
clone size: few; CDR3 length: 13; D gene: NA; V gene: TRBV28; J gene: TRBJ2-3; CDR3 protein: CANARSHADTQYF; CDR3 DNA: TGTGCCAACGCTCGAAGCCACGCAGATACGCAGTATTTT
clone size: NA; CDR3 length: 15; D gene: NA; V gene: TRBV4-2; J gene: TRBJ1-3; CDR3 protein: CASSQVEPSGNTIYF; CDR3 DNA: TGTGCCAGCAGCCAAGTCGAACCATCTGGAAACACCATATATTTT
clone size: NA; CDR3 length: 14; D gene: NA; V gene: TRBV12-3/TRBV12-4; J gene: TRBJ1-4; CDR3 protein: CASSLEQGVGKLFF; CDR3 DNA: TGTGCCAGCAGTTTGGAACAGGGAGTCGGAAAACTGTTTTTT
clone size: few; CDR3 length: 14; D gene: NA; V gene: TRBV6-5; J gene: TRBJ2-5; CDR3 protein: CASSYAGSKETQYF; CDR3 DNA: TGTGCCAGCAGTTACGCGGGGTCTAAAGAGACCCAGTACTTC
clone size: NA; CDR3 length: 15; D gene: TRBD2; V gene: TRBV7-9; J gene: TRBJ2-1; CDR3 protein: CASSLEGLAGVEQFF; CDR3 DNA: TGTGCCAGCAGCTTAGAGGGACTAGCAGGCGTTGAGCAGTTCTTC
clone size: NA; CDR3 length: 15; D gene: NA; V gene: TRBV27; J gene: TRBJ2-2; CDR3 protein: CASSFVLASHGELFF; CDR3 DNA: TGTGCCAGCAGTTTCGTCCTAGCCTCACACGGGGAGCTGTTTTTT
clone size: few; CDR3 length: 14; D gene: TRBD1; V gene: TRBV7-9; J gene: TRBJ1-2; CDR3 protein: CASSLGQGLSRYTF; CDR3 DNA: TGTGCCAGCAGCTTGGGACAGGGTCTTTCTCGCTACACCTTC
clone size: NA; CDR3 length: 15; D gene: NA; V gene: TRBV24-1; J gene: TRBJ2-5; CDR3 protein: CATSDSRRSGETQYF; CDR3 DNA: TGTGCCACCAGTGACTCTAGACGGTCGGGAGAGACCCAGTACTTC
clone size: few; CDR3 length: 21; D gene: NA; V gene: TRBV27; J gene: TRBJ2-7; CDR3 protein: CASSFRTAGTKYRDPSYEQYF; CDR3 DNA: TGTGCCAGCAGCTTTCGAACCGCCGGGACAAAATATCGAGATCCCTCCTACGAGCAGTACTTC
clone size: NA; CDR3 length: 13; D gene: TRBD1; V gene: TRBV12-3/TRBV12-4; J gene: TRBJ2-4; CDR3 protein: CASSSQGVNTQYF; CDR3 DNA: TGTGCCAGCAGTTCACAGGGGGTGAACACTCAGTACTTC
clone size: few; CDR3 length: 14; D gene: TRBD1; V gene: TRBV7-9; J gene: TRBJ1-2; CDR3 protein: CASRRQGAVRGYTF; CDR3 DNA: TGTGCCAGCAGACGACAGGGGGCCGTTCGTGGCTACACCTTC
clone size: NA; CDR3 length: 13; D gene: NA; V gene: TRBV15; J gene: TRBJ1-6; CDR3 protein: CATSREAGSPLHF; CDR3 DNA: TGTGCCACCAGCAGAGAAGCAGGCTCACCCCTCCACTTT
clone size: few; CDR3 length: 15; D gene: TRBD2; V gene: TRBV7-3; J gene: TRBJ2-7; CDR3 protein: CASSLTSGGAHEQYF; CDR3 DNA: TGTGCCAGCAGCTTAACGTCGGGGGGGGCCCACGAGCAGTACTTC
clone size: NA; CDR3 length: 13; D gene: NA; V gene: TRBV7-2; J gene: TRBJ2-1; CDR3 protein: CASSLGHRTEQFF; CDR3 DNA: TGTGCCAGCAGCTTGGGACATAGGACTGAGCAGTTCTTC
clone size: few; CDR3 length: 13; D gene: TRBD1; V gene: TRBV20-1; J gene: TRBJ1-2; CDR3 protein: CSAREPGGDGYTF; CDR3 DNA: TGCAGTGCTAGGGAACCAGGGGGCGACGGCTACACCTTC
clone size: NA; CDR3 length: 15; D gene: NA; V gene: TRBV29-1; J gene: TRBJ2-7; CDR3 protein: CSAVGGLGVTYEQYF; CDR3 DNA: TGCAGCGCTGTAGGGGGACTTGGGGTTACCTACGAGCAGTACTTC
clone size: few; CDR3 length: 14; D gene: NA; V gene: TRBV11-2; J gene: TRBJ1-6; CDR3 protein: CASKDRIYNSPLHF; CDR3 DNA: TGTGCCAGCAAGGATAGAATCTATAATTCACCCCTCCACTTT
clone size: NA; CDR3 length: 15; D gene: TRBD1; V gene: TRBV11-3; J gene: TRBJ2-7; CDR3 protein: CASSFEGQSSYEQYF; CDR3 DNA: TGTGCCAGCAGCTTCGAGGGACAGAGCTCCTACGAGCAGTACTTC
clone size: NA; CDR3 length: 15; D gene: NA; V gene: TRBV7-9; J gene: TRBJ2-7; CDR3 protein: CASSERGAVDYEQYF; CDR3 DNA: TGTGCCAGCAGCGAGAGAGGGGCAGTCGACTACGAGCAGTACTTC
clone size: NA; CDR3 length: 15; D gene: TRBD1; V gene: TRBV11-2; J gene: TRBJ2-5; CDR3 protein: CASSLTGQGGGTRYF; CDR3 DNA: TGTGCCAGCAGCCTAACCGGACAGGGTGGCGGGACCCGGTACTTC
clone size: few; CDR3 length: 13; D gene: NA; V gene: TRBV20-1; J gene: TRBJ1-1; CDR3 protein: CSANGQLNTEAFF; CDR3 DNA: TGCAGTGCTAACGGACAACTTAACACTGAAGCTTTCTTT